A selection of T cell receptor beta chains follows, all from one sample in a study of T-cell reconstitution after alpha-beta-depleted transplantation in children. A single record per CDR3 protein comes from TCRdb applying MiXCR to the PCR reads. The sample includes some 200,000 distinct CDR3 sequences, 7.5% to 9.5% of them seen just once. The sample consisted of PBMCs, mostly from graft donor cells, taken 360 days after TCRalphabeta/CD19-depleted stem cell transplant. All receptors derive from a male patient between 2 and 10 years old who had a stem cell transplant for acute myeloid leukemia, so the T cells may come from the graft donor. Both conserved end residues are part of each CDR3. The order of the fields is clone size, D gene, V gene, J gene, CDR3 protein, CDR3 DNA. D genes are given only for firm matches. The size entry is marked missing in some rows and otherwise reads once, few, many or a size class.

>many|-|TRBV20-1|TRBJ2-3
CSASAAVSSTDTQYF
TGCAGTGCTAGTGCGGCGGTTAGTAGCACAGATACGCAGTATTTT
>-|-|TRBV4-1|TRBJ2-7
CASSQNPAGSEQYF
TGCGCCAGCAGCCAAAACCCGGCTGGTTCCGAGCAGTACTTC
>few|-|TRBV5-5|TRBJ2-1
CASSLDSGAYNEQFF
TGTGCCAGCAGCTTAGATAGCGGAGCTTACAATGAGCAGTTCTTC
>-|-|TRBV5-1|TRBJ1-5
CASSWDPNQPQHF
TGCGCCAGCAGCTGGGACCCCAATCAGCCCCAGCATTTT
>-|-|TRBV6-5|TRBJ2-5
CASSYSRQQETQYF
TGTGCCAGCAGTTACTCGAGACAGCAAGAGACCCAGTACTTC
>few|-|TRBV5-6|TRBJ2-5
CASSLWETQYF
TGTGCCAGCAGCTTATGGGAGACCCAGTACTTC
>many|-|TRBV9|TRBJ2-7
CASNHEQYF
TGTGCCAGCAACCACGAGCAGTACTTC
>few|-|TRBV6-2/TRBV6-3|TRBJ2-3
CASRGVARGTGTKTITDTQYF
TGTGCCAGCAGGGGGGTCGCTCGTGGGACCGGGACAAAAACCATCACAGATACGCAGTATTTT
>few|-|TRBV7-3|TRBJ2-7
CASSSTPSYEQYF
TGTGCCAGCAGCTCCACCCCTTCCTACGAGCAGTACTTC
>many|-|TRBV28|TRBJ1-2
CASSLTGIPYGYTF
TGTGCCAGCAGTTTAACAGGGATCCCCTATGGCTACACCTTC
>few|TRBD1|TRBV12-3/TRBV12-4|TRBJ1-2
CASSIGPFGRGPDGYTF
TGTGCCAGCAGTATCGGGCCTTTTGGCAGGGGGCCGGATGGCTACACCTTC
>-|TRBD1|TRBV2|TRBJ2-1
CASSGYRGKVQYYEQFF
TGTGCCAGCAGCGGCTACAGGGGTAAAGTACAATATTATGAGCAGTTCTTC
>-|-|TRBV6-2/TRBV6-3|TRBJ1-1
CASSEYGGALRSEAFF
TGTGCCAGCAGCGAGTACGGGGGGGCCTTGAGGTCCGAAGCTTTCTTT
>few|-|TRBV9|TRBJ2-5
CASSAGIIPGETQYF
TGTGCCAGCAGCGCCGGGATTATTCCCGGGGAGACCCAGTACTTC
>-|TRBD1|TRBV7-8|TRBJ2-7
CASSGTTGFAYEQYF
TGTGCCAGCAGCGGCACGACAGGGTTCGCCTACGAGCAGTACTTC
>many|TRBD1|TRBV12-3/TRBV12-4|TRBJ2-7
CASRPGQGELEQYF
TGTGCCAGCAGGCCGGGACAGGGGGAACTCGAGCAGTACTTC
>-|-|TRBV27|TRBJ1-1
CASSLARHRVEAFF
TGTGCCAGCAGTTTAGCCAGACACCGGGTTGAAGCTTTCTTT
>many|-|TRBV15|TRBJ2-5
CATSRGAGQETQYF
TGTGCCACCAGCAGGGGGGCGGGCCAAGAGACCCAGTACTTC
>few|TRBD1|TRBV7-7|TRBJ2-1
CASSPGTGDNLFF
TGTGCTAGCAGCCCCGGGACAGGGGATAATCTGTTCTTC
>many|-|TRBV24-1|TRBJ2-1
CATSDPQQVNNEQFF
TGTGCCACCAGTGACCCACAGCAGGTCAACAATGAGCAGTTCTTC
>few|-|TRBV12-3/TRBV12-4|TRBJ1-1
CASSFQDNPEAFF
TGTGCCAGCAGTTTTCAGGATAACCCTGAAGCTTTCTTT
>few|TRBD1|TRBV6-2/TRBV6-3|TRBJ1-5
CASRPGQGVHTDYSNQPQHF
TGTGCCAGCAGACCGGGACAGGGTGTCCACACTGACTATAGCAATCAGCCCCAGCATTTT
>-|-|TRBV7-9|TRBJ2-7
CASSLVGRTYEQYF
TGTGCCAGCAGCTTAGTTGGGAGAACCTACGAGCAGTACTTC
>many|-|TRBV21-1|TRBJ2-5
CASFKDWKKETQYF
TGTGCCAGCTTTAAGGACTGGAAGAAAGAGACCCAGTACTTC
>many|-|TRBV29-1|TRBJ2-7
CSVRGRSYEQYF
TGCAGCGTTCGCGGCCGCTCCTACGAGCAGTACTTC
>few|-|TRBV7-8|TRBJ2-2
CASSFAAPGELFF
TGTGCCAGCAGCTTCGCAGCCCCCGGGGAGCTGTTTTTT
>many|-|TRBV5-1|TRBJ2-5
CASSNVRAWKETQYF
TGCGCCAGCAGCAACGTAAGGGCGTGGAAGGAGACCCAGTACTTC
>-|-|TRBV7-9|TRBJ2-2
CASSFTSNTGELFF
TGTGCCAGCAGCTTTACCTCAAACACCGGGGAGCTGTTTTTT
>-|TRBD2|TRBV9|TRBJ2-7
CASSETGTSGTYEQYF
TGTGCCAGCAGCGAGACGGGGACTAGCGGTACCTACGAGCAGTACTTC
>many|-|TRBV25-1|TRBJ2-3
CASSLLADTQYF
TGTGCCAGCTCCTTGTTGGCAGATACGCAGTATTTT
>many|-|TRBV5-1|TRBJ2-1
CASSLASGLVGNEQFF
TGCGCCAGCAGCTTGGCGTCGGGGTTGGTTGGCAATGAGCAGTTCTTC
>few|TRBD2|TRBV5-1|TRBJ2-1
CASSLRLAGSHNEQFF
TGCGCCAGCAGCCTAAGACTAGCGGGGAGCCACAATGAGCAGTTCTTC
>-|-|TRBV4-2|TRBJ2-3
CASSQEAGDTQYF
TGTGCCAGCAGCCAAGAGGCAGGGGATACGCAGTATTTT
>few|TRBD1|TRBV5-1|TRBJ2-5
CASSYSGTGFHQETQYF
TGCGCCAGCAGCTATTCCGGGACAGGGTTTCATCAAGAGACCCAGTACTTC
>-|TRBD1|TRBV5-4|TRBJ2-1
CASSLQTGGTTRVGNEQFF
TGTGCCAGCAGCTTGCAGACAGGGGGCACGACGCGGGTCGGCAATGAGCAGTTCTTC
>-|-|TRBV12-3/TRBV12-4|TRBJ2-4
CASRMDSWGKNIQYF
TGTGCCAGCAGGATGGACAGCTGGGGCAAAAACATTCAGTACTTC
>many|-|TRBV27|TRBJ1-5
CASSLSLGISNQPQHF
TGTGCCAGCAGTTTATCGTTGGGAATTAGCAATCAGCCCCAGCATTTT
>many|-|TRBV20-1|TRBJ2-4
CSARDWGAKNIQYF
TGCAGTGCTAGAGATTGGGGAGCCAAAAACATTCAGTACTTC
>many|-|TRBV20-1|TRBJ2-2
CSAIRLRSGELFF
TGCAGTGCTATACGGCTTCGGTCCGGGGAGCTGTTTTTT
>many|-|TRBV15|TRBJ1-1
CATSRGFTEAFF
TGTGCCACCAGCAGAGGGTTTACTGAAGCTTTCTTT
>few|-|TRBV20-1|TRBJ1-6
CSARDLGQGTYNSPLHF
TGCAGTGCTAGAGATCTTGGGCAGGGGACGTATAATTCACCCCTCCACTTT
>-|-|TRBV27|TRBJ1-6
CASSFLSGRGSPLHF
TGTGCCAGCAGTTTTCTATCGGGTAGGGGTTCACCCCTCCACTTT
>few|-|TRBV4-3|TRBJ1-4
CASSPYSSNEKLFF
TGCGCCAGCAGCCCGTACTCCTCTAATGAAAAACTGTTTTTT
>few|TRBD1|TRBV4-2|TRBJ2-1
CASSQEPDRVYNEQFF
TGTGCCAGCAGCCAAGAACCGGACAGGGTCTACAATGAGCAGTTCTTC
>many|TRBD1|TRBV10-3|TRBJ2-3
CAISPAEGQGTDTQYF
TGTGCCATCAGCCCCGCGGAGGGACAGGGCACAGATACGCAGTATTTT
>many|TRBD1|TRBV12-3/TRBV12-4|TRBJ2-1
CASSLTGGGQFF
TGTGCCAGCAGTTTGACAGGGGGCGGGCAGTTCTTC
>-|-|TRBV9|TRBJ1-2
CASSVAPFAGLGYGYTF
TGTGCCAGCAGCGTAGCTCCCTTCGCAGGGCTGGGCTATGGCTACACCTTC
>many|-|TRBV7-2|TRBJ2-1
CASSLTPVAVTYNEQFF
TGTGCCAGCAGCTTAACCCCCGTAGCGGTTACCTACAATGAGCAGTTCTTC
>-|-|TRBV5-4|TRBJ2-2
CASGPRSGSTGELFF
TGTGCCAGCGGCCCACGGTCCGGCAGCACCGGGGAGCTGTTTTTT
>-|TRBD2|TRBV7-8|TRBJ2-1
CASSLSGAANEQFF
TGTGCCAGCAGCTTGAGCGGGGCCGCAAATGAGCAGTTCTTC
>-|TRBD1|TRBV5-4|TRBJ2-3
CASSLASGGILDTQYF
TGTGCCAGCAGCTTGGCGTCAGGGGGAATATTGGATACGCAGTATTTT
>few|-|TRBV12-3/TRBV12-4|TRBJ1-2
CASSRTRDKVPYGYTF
TGTGCCAGCAGCCGCACCCGGGACAAGGTCCCTTATGGCTACACCTTC
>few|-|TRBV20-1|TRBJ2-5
CSASLRAPETQYF
TGCAGTGCTAGCCTCAGGGCCCCGGAGACCCAGTACTTC
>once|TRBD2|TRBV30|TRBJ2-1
CAWSDLAGGRNEQFF
TGTGCCTGGAGTGATTTAGCGGGGGGGCGCAATGAGCAGTTCTTC
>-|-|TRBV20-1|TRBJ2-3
CSARGTIGARGATDTQYF
TGCAGTGCTAGAGGTACAATTGGTGCTAGAGGAGCGACAGATACGCAGTATTTT
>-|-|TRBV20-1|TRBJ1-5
CSARVTGSHNQPQHF
TGCAGTGCTAGAGTTACGGGGAGTCACAATCAGCCCCAGCATTTT
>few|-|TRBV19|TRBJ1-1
CASSARDLNTEAFF
TGTGCCAGTAGTGCCCGGGACTTGAACACTGAAGCTTTCTTT
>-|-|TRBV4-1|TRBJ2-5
CASSQEPYRVGETQYF
TGCGCCAGCAGCCAAGAGCCCTACAGGGTTGGAGAGACCCAGTACTTC
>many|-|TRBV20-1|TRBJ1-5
CSAQGLIQGQPQHF
TGCAGTGCTCAGGGACTCATCCAAGGCCAGCCCCAGCATTTT